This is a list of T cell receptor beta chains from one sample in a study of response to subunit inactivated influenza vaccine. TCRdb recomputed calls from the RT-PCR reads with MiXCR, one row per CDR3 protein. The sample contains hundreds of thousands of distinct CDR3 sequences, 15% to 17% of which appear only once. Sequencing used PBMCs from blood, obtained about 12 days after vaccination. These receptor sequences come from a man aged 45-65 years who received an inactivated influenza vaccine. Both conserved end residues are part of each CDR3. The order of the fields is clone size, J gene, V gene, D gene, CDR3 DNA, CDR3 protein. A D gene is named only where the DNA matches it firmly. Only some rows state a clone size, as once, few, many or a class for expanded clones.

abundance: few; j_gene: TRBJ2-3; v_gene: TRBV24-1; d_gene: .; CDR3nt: TGTGCCACCAGTGCCCCTGGAAAAGTCTATACGCAGTATTTT; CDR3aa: CATSAPGKVYTQYF
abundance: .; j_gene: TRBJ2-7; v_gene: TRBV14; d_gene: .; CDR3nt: TGTGCCAGCCGGGGGGCTAATGCCGAGCAGTACTTC; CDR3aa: CASRGANAEQYF
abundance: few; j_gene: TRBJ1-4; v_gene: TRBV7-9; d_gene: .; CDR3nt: TGTGCCAGCAGCCCCGGCCTCCAGGGGGAAAAACTGTTTTTT; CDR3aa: CASSPGLQGEKLFF
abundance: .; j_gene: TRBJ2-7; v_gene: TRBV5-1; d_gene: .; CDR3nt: TGCGCCAGCAGCTTGGAGGCACACTACGAGCAGTACTTC; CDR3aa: CASSLEAHYEQYF
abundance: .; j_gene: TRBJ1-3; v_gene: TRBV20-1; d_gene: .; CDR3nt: TGCAGTGCTAGGAGGGATTCTGGAAACACCATATATTTT; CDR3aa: CSARRDSGNTIYF
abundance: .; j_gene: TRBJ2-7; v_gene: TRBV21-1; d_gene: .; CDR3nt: TGTGCCAGCAGCCCTTCGTGGGGAGACAGGGAGACATACGAGCAGTACTTC; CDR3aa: CASSPSWGDRETYEQYF
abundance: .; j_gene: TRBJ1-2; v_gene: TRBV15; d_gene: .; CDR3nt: TGTGCCACCAGCATTACAGGGAGAGTTCCCTACTATGGCTACACCTTC; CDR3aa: CATSITGRVPYYGYTF
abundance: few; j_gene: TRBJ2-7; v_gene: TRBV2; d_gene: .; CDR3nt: TGTGCCAGCAGTGTGGGTAACGAGCAGTACTTC; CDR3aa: CASSVGNEQYF
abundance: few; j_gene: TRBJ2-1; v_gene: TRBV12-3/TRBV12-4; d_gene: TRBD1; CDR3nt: TGTGCCAGCAGTCCCCCAAATACAGGGGGCGCCTACAATGAGCAGTTCTTC; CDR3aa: CASSPPNTGGAYNEQFF
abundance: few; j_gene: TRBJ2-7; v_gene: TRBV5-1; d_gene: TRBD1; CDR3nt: TGCGCCAGCAGCCACAAGACAGGGGTGCACGAGCAGTACTTC; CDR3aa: CASSHKTGVHEQYF
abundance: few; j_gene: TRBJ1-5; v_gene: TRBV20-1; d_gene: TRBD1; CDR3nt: TGCAGTGCTAAAGGGGGCGAGAATCAGCCCCAGCATTTT; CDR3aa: CSAKGGENQPQHF
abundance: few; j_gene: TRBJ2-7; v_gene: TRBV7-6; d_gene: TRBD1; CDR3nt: TGTGCCAGCAGCTCCGTGACAGGGTACTACGAGCAGTACTTC; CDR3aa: CASSSVTGYYEQYF
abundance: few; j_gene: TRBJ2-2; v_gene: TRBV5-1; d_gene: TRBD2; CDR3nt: TGCGCCAGCAGCTCCCAAGCGGGAGCCGGCACCGGGGAGCTGTTTTTT; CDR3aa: CASSSQAGAGTGELFF
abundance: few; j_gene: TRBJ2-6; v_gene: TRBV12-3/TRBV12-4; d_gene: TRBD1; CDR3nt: TGTGCCAGCAGTTTCCAGGGGGCCACTGGGGCCAACGTCCTGACTTTC; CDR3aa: CASSFQGATGANVLTF
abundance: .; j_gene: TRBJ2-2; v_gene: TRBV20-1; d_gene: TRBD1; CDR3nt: TGCAGTGCAACAGGGGTCACCGGGGAGCTGTTTTTT; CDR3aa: CSATGVTGELFF
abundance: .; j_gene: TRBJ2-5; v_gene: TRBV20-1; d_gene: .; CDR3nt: TGCAGTGCTAGTTTTAGTGGCGACCAAGAGACCCAGTACTTC; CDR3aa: CSASFSGDQETQYF
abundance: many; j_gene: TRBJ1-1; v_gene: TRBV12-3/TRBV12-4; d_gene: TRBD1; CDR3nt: TGTGCCAGCAGTTTAGTTGGCAGGGGGACTGAAGCTTTCTTT; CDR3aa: CASSLVGRGTEAFF
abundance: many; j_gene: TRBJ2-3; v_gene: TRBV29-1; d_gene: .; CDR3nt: TGCAGCGTTGGTATACAAGATACGCAGTATTTT; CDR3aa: CSVGIQDTQYF
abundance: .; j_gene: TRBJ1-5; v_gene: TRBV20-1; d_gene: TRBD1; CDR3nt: TGCAGTGCTAGGGGTCCTCGGGCAGGGGGCGGCAATCAGCCCCAGCATTTT; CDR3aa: CSARGPRAGGGNQPQHF
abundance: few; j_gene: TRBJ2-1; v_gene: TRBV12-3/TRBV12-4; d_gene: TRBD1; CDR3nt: TGTGCCAGCAGTCCGGGACAGGTTATCTACAATGAGCAGTTCTTC; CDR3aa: CASSPGQVIYNEQFF
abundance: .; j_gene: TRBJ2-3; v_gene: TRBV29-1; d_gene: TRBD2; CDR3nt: TGCAGCGTTGAAGATCGAAGGACTAGCGGGACAGATACGCAGTATTTT; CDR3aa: CSVEDRRTSGTDTQYF
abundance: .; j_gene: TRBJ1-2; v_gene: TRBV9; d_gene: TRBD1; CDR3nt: TGTGCCAGCAGCGAGACAGGGGGCACCTATGGCTACACCTTC; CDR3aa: CASSETGGTYGYTF
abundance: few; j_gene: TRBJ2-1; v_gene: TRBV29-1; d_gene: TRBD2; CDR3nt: TGCAGCGTTGAGGATAGCGGGGGCAGCTCCTACAATGAGCAGTTCTTC; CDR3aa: CSVEDSGGSSYNEQFF
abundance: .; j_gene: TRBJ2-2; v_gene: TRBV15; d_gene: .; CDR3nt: TGTGCCACCAGCCGTGCCGGGCAGGGCCCCACCGGGGAGCTGTTTTTT; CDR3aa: CATSRAGQGPTGELFF
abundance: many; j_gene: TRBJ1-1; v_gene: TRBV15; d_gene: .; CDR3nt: TGTGCCACCAGGCCCGACCAGGTGAACACTGAAGCTTTCTTT; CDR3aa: CATRPDQVNTEAFF
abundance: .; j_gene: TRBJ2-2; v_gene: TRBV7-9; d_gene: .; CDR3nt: TGTGCCAGCCACCCAGCTCCGAACACCGGGGAGCTGTTTTTT; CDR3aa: CASHPAPNTGELFF
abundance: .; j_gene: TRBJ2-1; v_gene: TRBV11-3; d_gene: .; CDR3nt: TGTGCCAGCAGCTTATTCGGGGGACGGGAGCAGTTCTTC; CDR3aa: CASSLFGGREQFF
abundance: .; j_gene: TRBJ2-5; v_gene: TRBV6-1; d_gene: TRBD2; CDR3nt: TGTGCCAGCAGTGTCCTAGCGGGGCAAGAGACCCAGTACTTC; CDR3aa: CASSVLAGQETQYF
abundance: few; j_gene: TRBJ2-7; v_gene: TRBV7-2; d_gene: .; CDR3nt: TGTGCCAGCAGCTTAGAGGCTAACCCCAGTGGAGAGCAGTACTTC; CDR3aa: CASSLEANPSGEQYF
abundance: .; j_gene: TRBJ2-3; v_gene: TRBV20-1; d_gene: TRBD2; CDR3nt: TGCAGTGCTGGAGCGGGGACTAGCACAGATACGCAGTATTTT; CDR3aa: CSAGAGTSTDTQYF
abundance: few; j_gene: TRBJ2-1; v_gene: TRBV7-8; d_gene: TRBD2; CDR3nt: TGTGCCAGCAGCTTACGGTTCATAGCGGGGGGGCCTATTCCTCAAAATGAGCAGTTCTTC; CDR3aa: CASSLRFIAGGPIPQNEQFF
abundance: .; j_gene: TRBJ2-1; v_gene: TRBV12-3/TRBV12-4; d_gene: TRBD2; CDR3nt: TGTGCCAGCAGTCGGAGCGGGGGAACTTACAATGAGCAGTTCTTC; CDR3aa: CASSRSGGTYNEQFF
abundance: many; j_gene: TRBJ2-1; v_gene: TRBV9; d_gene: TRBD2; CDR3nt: TGTGCCAGCAGCAAAGCGGGGGGGCCCTACAATGAGCAGTTCTTC; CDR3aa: CASSKAGGPYNEQFF
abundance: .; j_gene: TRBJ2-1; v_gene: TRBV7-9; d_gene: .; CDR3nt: TGTGCCAGCAGCCCCGCCCTGAGGATCCCTAATGAGCAGTTCTTC; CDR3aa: CASSPALRIPNEQFF
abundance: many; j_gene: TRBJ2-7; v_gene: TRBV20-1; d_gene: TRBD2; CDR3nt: TGCAGTGCTTCCGGGGGGGCGGACGTAGGCGAGCAGTACTTC; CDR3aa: CSASGGADVGEQYF
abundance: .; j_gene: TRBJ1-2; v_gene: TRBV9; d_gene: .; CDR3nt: TGTGCCAGCAGCAAGGGGGTGGGCAGACTCTACTATGGCTACACCTTC; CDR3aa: CASSKGVGRLYYGYTF
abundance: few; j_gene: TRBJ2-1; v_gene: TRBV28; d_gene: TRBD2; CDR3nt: TGTGCCAGCAGTTTGGCGACTAGCGGGAGGGGGAATGAGCAGTTCTTC; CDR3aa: CASSLATSGRGNEQFF
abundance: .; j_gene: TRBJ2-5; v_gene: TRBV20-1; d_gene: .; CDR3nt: TGCAGTGCTAGGGCAGGGCGGGGGACCCAGTACTTC; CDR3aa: CSARAGRGTQYF
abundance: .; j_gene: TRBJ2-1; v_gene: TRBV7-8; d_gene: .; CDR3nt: TGTGCCAGCAGCCCTGACTTTGGGGAGCAGTTCTTC; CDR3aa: CASSPDFGEQFF
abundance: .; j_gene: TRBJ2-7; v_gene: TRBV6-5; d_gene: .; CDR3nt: TGTGCCAGCAGTTTCTTCTACGGACCCTACGAGCAGTACTTC; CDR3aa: CASSFFYGPYEQYF
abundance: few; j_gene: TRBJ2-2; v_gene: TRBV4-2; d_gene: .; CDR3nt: TGTGCCAGCAGCCATCCGGTTCGGGGCACCGGGGAGCTGTTTTTT; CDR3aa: CASSHPVRGTGELFF
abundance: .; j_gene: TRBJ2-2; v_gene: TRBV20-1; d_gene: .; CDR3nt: TGCAGTGCTAGAGATAACCTCGGCACCGGGGAGCTGTTTTTT; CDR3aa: CSARDNLGTGELFF
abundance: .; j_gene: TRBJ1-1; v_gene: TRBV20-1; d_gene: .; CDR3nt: TGCAGTGCAGAGGACAGCTACACTGAAGCTTTCTTT; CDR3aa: CSAEDSYTEAFF
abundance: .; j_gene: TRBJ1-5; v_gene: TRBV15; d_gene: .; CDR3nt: TGTGCCACCAGCAGAGATAGCGGCAGGCTCCTCCATTTT; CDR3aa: CATSRDSGRLLHF
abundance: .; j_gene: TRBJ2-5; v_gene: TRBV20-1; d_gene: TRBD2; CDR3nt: TGCAGTGCTAGAGAGTTTAGCGGGGGGATGCAAGAGACCCAGTACTTC; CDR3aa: CSAREFSGGMQETQYF
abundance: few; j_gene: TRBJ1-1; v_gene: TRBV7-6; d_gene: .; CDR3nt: TGTGCCAGCATTGGAACGAACACTGAAGCTTTCTTT; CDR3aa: CASIGTNTEAFF
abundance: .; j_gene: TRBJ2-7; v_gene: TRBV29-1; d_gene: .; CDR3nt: TGCAGCGTCCGGGACGTTACCTACGAGCAGTACTTC; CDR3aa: CSVRDVTYEQYF
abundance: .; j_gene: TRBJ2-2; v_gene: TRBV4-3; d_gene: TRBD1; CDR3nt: TGCGCCAGCAGCCAAGACAGGGACAGGGATTTGAAGACCGGGGAGCTGTTTTTT; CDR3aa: CASSQDRDRDLKTGELFF
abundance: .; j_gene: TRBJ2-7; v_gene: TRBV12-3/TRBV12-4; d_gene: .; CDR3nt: TGTGCCAGCAGTTCCCCACACGACACCCGACAAGGGAAAAAGTACTTC; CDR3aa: CASSSPHDTRQGKKYF
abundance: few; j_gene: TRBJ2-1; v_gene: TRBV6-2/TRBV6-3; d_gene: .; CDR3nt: TGTGCCAGCAGTTTTCTTAGCGGCTCCTACAATGAGCAGTTCTTC; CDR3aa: CASSFLSGSYNEQFF